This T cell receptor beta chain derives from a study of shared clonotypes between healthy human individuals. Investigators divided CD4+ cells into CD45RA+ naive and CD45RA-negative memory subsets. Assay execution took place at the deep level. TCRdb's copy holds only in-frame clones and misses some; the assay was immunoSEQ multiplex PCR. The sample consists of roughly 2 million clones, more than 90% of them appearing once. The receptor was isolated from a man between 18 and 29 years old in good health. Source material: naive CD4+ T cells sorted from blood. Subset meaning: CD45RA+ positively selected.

The CDR3 reads CASSLWETGVHTEAFF. For the CDR3, the DNA is TGTGCCAGCAGCTTGTGGGAAACAGGGGTGCACACTGAAGCTTTCTTT. This chain joins TRBV5-6 and TRBJ1-1; 7 nucleotides line up with TRBD1. V shed 1 base and J 3 bases; nucleotides not matched to a gene: 9. This CDR3 has 16 amino acids. Germline assignment: CDR1 SGHDT and CDR2 YYEEEE.